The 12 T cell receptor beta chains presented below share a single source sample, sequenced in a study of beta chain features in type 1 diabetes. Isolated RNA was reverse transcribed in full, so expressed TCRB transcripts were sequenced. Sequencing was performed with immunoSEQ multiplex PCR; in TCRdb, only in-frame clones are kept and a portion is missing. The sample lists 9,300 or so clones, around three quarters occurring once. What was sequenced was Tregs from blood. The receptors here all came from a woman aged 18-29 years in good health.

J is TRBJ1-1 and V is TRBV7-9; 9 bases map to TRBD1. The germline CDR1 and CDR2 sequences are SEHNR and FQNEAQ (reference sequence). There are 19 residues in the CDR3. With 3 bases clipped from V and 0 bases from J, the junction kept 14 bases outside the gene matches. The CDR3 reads CASSFTGTGTLGVNTEAFF. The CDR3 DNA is TGTGCCAGCAGCTTCACCGGGACAGGGACCCTGGGGGTGAACACTGAAGCTTTCTTT.

The CDR3 region has the DNA TGTGCCAGCAGCCCCTGGTCGGGGAACACTGAAGCTTTCTTT. Encoded protein: CASSPWSGNTEAFF. V usage is TRBV5-4 and J usage is TRBJ1-1; D is undetermined. The V gene's germline CDR1 is SGHNT and CDR2 YYREEE (reference sequence). With 4 bases removed from V and 1 base from J, the gap between germline ends came to 11 bases. This CDR3 has 14 amino acids.

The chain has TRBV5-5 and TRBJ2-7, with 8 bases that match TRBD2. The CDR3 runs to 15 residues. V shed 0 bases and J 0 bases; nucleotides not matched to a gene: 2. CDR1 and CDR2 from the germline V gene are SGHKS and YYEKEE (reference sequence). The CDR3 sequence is CASSLEAGVSYEQYF. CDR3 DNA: TGTGCCAGCAGCTTGGAAGCGGGAGTCTCCTACGAGCAGTACTTC.

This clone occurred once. CDR3 loop: CASSRISGHGETQYF. CDR3 nucleotides: TGCGCCAGCAGCCGTATCTCCGGCCACGGGGAGACCCAGTACTTC. The rearrangement uses TRBV5-1 and TRBJ2-5; the D is unclear. Germline V gene lookup returns CDR1 SGHRS and CDR2 YFSETQ. The CDR3 is made up of 15 amino acids. The ends were cut back, 4 bases at V and 5 bases at J, with 18 bases in the middle.

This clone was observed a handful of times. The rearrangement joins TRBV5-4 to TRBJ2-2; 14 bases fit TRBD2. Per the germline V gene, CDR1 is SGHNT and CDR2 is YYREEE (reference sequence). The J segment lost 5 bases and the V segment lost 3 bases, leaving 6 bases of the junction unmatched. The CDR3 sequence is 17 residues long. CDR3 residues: CASSSPTSGRGTGELFF. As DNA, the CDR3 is TGTGCCAGCAGCTCGCCGACTAGCGGGAGGGGGACCGGGGAGCTGTTTTTT.

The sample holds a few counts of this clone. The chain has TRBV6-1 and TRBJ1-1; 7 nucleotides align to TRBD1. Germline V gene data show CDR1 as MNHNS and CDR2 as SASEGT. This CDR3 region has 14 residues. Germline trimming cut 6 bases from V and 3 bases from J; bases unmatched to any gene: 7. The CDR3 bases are TGTGCCAGCAGCCTTGACAGGGCCGACACTGAAGCTTTCTTT. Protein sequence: CASSLDRADTEAFF.

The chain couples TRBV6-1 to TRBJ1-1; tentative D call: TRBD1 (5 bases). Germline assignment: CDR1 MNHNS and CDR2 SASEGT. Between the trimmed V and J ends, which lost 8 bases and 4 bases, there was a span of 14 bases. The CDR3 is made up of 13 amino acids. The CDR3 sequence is CASPIRGGTEAFF. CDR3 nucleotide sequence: TGTGCCAGCCCCATAAGGGGAGGCACTGAAGCTTTCTTT.

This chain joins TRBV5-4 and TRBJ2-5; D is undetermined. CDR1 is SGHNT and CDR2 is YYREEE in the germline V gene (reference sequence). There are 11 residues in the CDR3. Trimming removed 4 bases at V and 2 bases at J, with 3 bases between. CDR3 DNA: TGTGCCAGCAGCATACAAGAGACCCAGTACTTC. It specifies CASSIQETQYF.

The CDR3 DNA sequence: TGTGCCAGCAGGTCCCTTCCGGGACAGGAGCTGTTTTTT. This codes for CASRSLPGQELFF. The chain is built from TRBV2 and TRBJ2-2; perhaps TRBD1 as D (6 bases). In germline, CDR1 is SNHLY, CDR2 FYNNEI. The CDR3 is 13 amino acids. Deletions cut 6 bases from V and 10 bases from J, with 15 bases between.

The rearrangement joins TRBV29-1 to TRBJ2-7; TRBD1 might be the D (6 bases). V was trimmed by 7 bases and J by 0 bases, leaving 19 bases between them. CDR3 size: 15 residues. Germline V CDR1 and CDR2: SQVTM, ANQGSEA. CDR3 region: CSAKPQGRSSYEQYF. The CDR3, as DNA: TGCAGCGCAAAACCACAGGGAAGGAGCTCCTACGAGCAGTACTTC.

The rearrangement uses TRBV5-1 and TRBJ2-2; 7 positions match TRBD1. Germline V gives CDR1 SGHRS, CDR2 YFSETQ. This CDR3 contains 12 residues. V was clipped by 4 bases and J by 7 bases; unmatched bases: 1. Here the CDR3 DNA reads TGCGCCAGCAGCAGGGGGCTCGGGGAGCTGTTTTTT. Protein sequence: CASSRGLGELFF.

The CDR3 nucleotides read TGTGCCAGCAGCCCCGGGTGGAATAGCGGGAGTTCAGAGACCCAGTACTTC. Translating gives CASSPGWNSGSSETQYF. The genes are TRBV7-2 and TRBJ2-5, with TRBD2 identical over 9 bases. The length of the CDR3 is 17 residues. Unmatched junction bases numbered 14, after V lost 5 bases and J lost 4 bases. Germline CDR1 SGHTA, CDR2 FQGNSA.